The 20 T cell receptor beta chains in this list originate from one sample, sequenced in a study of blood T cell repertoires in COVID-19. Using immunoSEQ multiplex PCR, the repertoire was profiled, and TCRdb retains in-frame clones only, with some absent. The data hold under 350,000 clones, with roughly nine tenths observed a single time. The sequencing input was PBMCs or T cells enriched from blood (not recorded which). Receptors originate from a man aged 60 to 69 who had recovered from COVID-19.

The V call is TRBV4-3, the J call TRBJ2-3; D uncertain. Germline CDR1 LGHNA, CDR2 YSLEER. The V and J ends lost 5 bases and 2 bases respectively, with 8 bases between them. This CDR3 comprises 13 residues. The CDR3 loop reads CASSVRNTDTQYF. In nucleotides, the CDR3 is TGCGCCAGCAGCGTGCGGAACACAGATACGCAGTATTTT.

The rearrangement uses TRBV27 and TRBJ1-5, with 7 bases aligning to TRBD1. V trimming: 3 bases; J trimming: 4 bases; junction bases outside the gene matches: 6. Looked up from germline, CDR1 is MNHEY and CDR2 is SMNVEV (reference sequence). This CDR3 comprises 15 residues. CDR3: CASSFGGQLNQPQHF. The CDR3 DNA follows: TGTGCCAGCAGTTTCGGGGGACAGCTAAATCAGCCCCAGCATTTT.

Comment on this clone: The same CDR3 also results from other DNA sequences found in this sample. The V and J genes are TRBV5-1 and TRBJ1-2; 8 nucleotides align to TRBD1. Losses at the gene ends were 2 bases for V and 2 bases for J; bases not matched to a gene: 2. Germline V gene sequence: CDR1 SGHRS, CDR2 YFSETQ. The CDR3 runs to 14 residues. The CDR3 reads CASSLQGENYGYTF. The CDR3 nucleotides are TGCGCCAGCAGCTTACAGGGGGAGAACTATGGCTACACCTTC.

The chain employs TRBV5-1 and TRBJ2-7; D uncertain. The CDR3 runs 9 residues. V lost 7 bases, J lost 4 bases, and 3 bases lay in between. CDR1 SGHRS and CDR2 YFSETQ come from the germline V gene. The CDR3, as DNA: TGCGCCAGCCAATACGAGCAGTACTTC. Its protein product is CASQYEQYF. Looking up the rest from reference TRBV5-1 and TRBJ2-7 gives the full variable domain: KAGVTQTPRYLIKTRGQQVTLSCSPISGHRSVSWYQQTPGQGLQFLFEYFSETQRNKGNFPGRFSGRQFSNSRSEMNVSTLELGDSALYLCASQYEQYFGPGTRLTVT.

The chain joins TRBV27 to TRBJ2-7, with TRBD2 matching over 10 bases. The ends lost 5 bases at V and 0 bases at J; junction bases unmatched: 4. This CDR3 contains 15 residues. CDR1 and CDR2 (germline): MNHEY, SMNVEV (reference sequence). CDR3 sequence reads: CASSPLAGSSYEQYF. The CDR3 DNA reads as TGTGCCAGCAGTCCACTAGCGGGGAGCTCCTACGAGCAGTACTTC.

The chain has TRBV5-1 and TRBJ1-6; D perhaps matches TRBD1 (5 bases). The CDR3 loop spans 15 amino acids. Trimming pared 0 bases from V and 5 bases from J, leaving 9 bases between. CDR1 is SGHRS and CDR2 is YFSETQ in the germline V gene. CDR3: CASSLAGGHNSPLHF. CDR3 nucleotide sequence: TGCGCCAGCAGCTTGGCGGGGGGTCATAATTCACCCCTCCACTTT.

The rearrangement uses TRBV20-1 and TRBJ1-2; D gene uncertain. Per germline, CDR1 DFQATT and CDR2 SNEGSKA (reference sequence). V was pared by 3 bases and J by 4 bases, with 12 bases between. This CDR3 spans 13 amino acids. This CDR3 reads CSASGGGPYGYTF. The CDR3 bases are TGCAGTGCTAGTGGCGGCGGCCCCTATGGCTACACCTTC.

CDR3 bases: TGTGCCAGCAGCGTATTTACAGGGCTGAACACTGAAGCTTTCTTT. Its translation is CASSVFTGLNTEAFF. V and J are TRBV9 and TRBJ1-1, with D possibly being TRBD1 (6 bases). This CDR3 comprises 15 residues. Germline CDR1 and CDR2: SGDLS and YYNGEE. The V gene lost 1 base and the J gene lost 0 bases, with 10 bases spanning the gap.

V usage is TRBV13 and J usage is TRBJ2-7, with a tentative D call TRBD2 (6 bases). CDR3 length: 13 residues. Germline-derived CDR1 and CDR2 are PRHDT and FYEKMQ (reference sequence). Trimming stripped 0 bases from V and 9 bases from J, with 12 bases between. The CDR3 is CASSLGREGGQYF. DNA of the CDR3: TGTGCCAGCAGCTTAGGCCGCGAGGGAGGGCAGTACTTC. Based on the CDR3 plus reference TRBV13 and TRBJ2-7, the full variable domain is AAGVIQSPRHLIKEKRETATLKCYPIPRHDTVYWYQQGPGQDPQFLISFYEKMQSDKGSIPDRFSAQQFSDYHSELNMSSLELGDSALYFCASSLGREGGQYFGPGTRLTVT.

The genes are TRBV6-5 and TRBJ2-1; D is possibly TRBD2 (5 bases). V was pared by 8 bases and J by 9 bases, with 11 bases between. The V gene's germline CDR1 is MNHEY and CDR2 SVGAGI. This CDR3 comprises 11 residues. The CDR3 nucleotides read TGTGCCAGCGCACGGGGTACTGAGCAGTTCTTC. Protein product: CASARGTEQFF.

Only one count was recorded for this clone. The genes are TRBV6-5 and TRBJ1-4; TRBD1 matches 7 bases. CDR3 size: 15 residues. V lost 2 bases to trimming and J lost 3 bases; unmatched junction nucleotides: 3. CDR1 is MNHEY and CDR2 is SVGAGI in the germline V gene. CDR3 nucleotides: TGTGCCAGCAGTTACGGGGACAGTCCTAATGAAAAACTGTTTTTT. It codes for CASSYGDSPNEKLFF.

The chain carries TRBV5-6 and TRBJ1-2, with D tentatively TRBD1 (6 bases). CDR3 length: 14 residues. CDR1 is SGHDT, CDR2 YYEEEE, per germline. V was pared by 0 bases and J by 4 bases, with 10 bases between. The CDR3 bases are TGTGCCAGCAGCTTGGCAGGGGCGGGCTATGGCTACACCTTC. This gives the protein CASSLAGAGYGYTF.

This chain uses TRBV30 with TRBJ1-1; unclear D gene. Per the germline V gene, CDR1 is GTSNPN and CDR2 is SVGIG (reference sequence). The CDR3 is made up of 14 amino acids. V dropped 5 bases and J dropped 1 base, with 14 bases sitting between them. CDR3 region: CAWLRLRGNTEAFF. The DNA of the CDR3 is TGTGCCTGGCTAAGGCTCCGGGGGAACACTGAAGCTTTCTTT.

The CDR3 here is CASSQEQINTEAFF. The CDR3, as DNA: TGTGCCAGCAGCCAAGAACAGATTAACACTGAAGCTTTCTTT. This sequence joins TRBV3-1 (or the pseudogene TRBV3-2) and TRBJ1-1; D is unresolved. Trimming left V 0 bases short and J 2 bases short, with 7 bases between. CDR3 length: 14 residues. Germline-derived CDR1 and CDR2 are LGHDT and YNNKEL (reference sequence).

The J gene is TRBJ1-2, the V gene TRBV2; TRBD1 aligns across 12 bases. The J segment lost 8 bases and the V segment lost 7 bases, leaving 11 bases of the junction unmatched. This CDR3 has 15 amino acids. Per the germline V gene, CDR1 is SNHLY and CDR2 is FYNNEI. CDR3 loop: CASIPRDRGLGGYTF. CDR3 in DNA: TGTGCCAGCATTCCCCGGGACAGGGGGCTCGGCGGCTACACCTTC.

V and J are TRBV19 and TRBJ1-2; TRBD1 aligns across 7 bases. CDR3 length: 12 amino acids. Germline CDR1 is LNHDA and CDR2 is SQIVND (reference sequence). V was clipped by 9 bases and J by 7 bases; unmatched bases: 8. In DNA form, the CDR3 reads TGTGCCAGCGCAGGGGGGATGGCTGGCTACACCTTC. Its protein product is CASAGGMAGYTF.

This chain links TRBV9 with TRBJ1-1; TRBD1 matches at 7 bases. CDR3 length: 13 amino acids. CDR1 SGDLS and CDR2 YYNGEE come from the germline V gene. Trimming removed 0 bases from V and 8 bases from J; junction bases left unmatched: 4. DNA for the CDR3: TGTGCCAGCAGCGTAGGACAGGGCGGAGAAGCTTTCTTT. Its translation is CASSVGQGGEAFF.

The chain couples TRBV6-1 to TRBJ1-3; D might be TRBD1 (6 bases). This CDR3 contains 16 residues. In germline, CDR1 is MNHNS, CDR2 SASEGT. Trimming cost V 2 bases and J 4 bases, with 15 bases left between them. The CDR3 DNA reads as TGTGCCAGCAGTGAAATGACAGGCTCGGGAGGAAACACCATATATTTT. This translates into CASSEMTGSGGNTIYF.

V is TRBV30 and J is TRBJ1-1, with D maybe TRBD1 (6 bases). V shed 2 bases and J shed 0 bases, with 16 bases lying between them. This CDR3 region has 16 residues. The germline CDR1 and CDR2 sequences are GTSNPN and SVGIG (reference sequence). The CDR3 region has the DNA TGTGCCTGGAGTCCACAGGGAAGGGGCATGAACACTGAAGCTTTCTTT. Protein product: CAWSPQGRGMNTEAFF.

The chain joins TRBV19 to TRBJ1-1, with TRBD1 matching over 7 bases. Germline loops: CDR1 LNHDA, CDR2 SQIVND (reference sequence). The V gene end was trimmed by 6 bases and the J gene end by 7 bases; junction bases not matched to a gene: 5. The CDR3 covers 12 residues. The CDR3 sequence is CASRGDSREAFF. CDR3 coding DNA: TGTGCCAGTAGAGGGGACAGCCGTGAAGCTTTCTTT.